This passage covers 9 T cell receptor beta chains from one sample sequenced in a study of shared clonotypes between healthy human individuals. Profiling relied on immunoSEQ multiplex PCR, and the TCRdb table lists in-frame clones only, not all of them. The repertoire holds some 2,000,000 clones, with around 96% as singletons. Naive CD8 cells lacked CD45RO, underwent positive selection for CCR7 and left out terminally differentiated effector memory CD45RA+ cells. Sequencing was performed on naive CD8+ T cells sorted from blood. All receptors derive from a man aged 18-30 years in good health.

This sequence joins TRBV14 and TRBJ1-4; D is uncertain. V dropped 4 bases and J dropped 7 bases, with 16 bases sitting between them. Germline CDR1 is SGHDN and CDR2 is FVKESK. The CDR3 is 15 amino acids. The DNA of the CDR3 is TGTGCCAGCAGCCTTCGTTGGACGGCGGGTGAAAAACTGTTTTTT. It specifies CASSLRWTAGEKLFF.

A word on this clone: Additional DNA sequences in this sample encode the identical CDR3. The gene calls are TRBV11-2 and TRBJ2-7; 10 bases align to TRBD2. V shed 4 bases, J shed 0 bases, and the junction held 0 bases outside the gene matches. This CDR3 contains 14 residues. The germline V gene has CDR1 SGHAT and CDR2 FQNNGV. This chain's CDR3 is CASSWTSGSYEQYF. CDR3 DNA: TGTGCCAGCAGCTGGACTAGCGGCTCCTACGAGCAGTACTTC. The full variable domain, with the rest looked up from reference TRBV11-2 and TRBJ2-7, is EAGVAQSPRYKIIEKRQSVAFWCNPISGHATLYWYQQILGQGPKLLIQFQNNGVVDDSQLPKDRFSAERLKGVDSTLKIQPAKLEDSAVYLCASSWTSGSYEQYFGPGTRLTVT.

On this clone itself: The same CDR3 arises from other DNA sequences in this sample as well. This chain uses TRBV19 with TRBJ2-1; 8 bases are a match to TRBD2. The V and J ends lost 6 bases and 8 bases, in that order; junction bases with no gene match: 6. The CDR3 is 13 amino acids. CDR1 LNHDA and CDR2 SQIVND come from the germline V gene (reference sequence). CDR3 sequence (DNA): TGTGCCAGTAGCCCCGGGGGGGGTTATGAGCAGTTCTTC. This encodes CASSPGGGYEQFF.

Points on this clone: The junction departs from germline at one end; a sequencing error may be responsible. Written as DNA, the CDR3 is TGTGCCAGCAGCCTAGCGGGACCCGGTTGGGGGCAGTTCTTC. This encodes CASSLAGPGWGQFF. The chain links TRBV7-9 to TRBJ2-1; 9 bases fit TRBD2. The CDR3 length is 14 residues. CDR1 and CDR2 (germline): SEHNR, FQNEAQ (reference sequence).

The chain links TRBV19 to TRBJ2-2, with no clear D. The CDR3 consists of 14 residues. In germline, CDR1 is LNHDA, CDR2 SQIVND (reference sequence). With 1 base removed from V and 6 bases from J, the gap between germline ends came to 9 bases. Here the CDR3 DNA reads TGTGCCAGTAGTATAGCAAAATGGGCCGGGGAGCTGTTTTTT. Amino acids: CASSIAKWAGELFF.

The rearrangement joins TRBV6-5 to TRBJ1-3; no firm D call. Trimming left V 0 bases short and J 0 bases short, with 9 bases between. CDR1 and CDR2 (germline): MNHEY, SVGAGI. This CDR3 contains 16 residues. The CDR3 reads CASSYSSDISGNTIYF. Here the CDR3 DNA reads TGTGCCAGCAGTTACTCTTCCGATATCTCTGGAAACACCATATATTTT.

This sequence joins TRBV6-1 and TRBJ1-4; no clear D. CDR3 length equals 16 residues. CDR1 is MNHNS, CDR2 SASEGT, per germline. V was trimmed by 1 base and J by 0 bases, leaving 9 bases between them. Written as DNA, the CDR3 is TGTGCCAGCAGTGAAGGAGGATTCGCAACTAATGAAAAACTGTTTTTT. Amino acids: CASSEGGFATNEKLFF.

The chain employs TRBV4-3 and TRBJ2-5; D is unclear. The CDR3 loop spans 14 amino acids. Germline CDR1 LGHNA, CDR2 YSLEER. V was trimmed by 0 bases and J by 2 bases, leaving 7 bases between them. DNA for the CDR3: TGCGCCAGCAGCCAAGATCCCAGTCAAGAGACCCAGTACTTC. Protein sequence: CASSQDPSQETQYF.

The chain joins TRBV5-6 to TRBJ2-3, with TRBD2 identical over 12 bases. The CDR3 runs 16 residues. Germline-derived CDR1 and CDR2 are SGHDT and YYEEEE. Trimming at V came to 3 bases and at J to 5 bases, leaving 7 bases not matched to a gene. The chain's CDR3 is CASSSRLAGVLDTQYF. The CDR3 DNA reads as TGTGCCAGCAGCTCGCGACTAGCGGGGGTTTTAGATACGCAGTATTTT.